The T cell receptor (beta chain) described here comes from a study of Tregs in tolerant kidney transplant recipients. Study-level findings and limits: Biological reproducibility was not directly addressed in this study. Tregs expanded with activated donor B cells seemed most donor-specific. The small number of patients limits these findings pending further validation.

This CDR3 contains 13 residues. Germline CDR1 reads SEHNR; CDR2 reads FQNEAQ (reference sequence). V was pared by 1 base and J by 7 bases, with 7 bases between. The method was immunoSEQ multiplex PCR; TCRdb's version includes in-frame clones alone and lacks a portion of them. The table shows 4,000 to 5,500 clones, with just under 40% occurring only once. By sample share, this clone is medium-sized. What it binds is unknown. The sample taken for sequencing was CD8+ T cells from blood cultured with allogeneic cells. The TCR comes from a human donor in good health. V is TRBV7-9 and J is TRBJ1-4, with D possibly being TRBD1 (5 bases). The chain's CDR3 is CASSLGGSEKLFF. The CDR3 DNA reads as TGTGCCAGCAGCTTAGGGGGGAGTGAAAAACTGTTTTTT.